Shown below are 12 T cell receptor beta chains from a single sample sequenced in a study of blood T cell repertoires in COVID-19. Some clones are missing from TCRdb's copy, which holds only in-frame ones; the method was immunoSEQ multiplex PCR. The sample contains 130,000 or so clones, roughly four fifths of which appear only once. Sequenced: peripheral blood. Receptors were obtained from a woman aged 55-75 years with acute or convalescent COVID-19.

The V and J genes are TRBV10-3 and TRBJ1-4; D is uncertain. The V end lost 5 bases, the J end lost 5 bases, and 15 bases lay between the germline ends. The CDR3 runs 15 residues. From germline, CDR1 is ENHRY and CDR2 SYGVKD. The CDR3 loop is CAISPSGSQNEKLFF. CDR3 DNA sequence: TGTGCCATCAGTCCCTCGGGGAGCCAAAATGAAAAACTGTTTTTT.

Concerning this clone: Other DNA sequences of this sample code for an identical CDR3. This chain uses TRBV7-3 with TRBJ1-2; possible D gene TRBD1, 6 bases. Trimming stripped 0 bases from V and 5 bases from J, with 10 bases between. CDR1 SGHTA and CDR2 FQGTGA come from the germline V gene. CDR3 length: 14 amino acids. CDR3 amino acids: CASSLTGTGYGYTF. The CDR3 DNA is TGTGCCAGCAGCTTAACCGGCACAGGGTATGGCTACACCTTC.

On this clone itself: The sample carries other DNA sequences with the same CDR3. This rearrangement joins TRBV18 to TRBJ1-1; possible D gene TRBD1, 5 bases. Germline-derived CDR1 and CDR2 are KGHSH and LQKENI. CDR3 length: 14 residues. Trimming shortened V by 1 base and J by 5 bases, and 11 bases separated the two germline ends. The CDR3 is CASSPQGTGTEAFF. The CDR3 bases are TGTGCCAGCTCACCACAGGGTACAGGTACTGAAGCTTTCTTT.

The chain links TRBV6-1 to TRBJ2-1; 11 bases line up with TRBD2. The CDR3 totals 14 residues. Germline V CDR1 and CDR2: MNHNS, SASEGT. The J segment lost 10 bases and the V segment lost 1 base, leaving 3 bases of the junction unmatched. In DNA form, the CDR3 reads TGTGCCAGCAGTGAAGGACTAGCGGGGTACGAGCAGTTCTTC. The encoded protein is CASSEGLAGYEQFF.

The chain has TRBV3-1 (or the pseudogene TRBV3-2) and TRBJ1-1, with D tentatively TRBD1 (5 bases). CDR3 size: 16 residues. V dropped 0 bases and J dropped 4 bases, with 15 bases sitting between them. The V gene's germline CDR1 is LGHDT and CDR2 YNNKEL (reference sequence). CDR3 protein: CASSQEGEGRGTEAFF. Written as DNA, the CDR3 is TGTGCCAGCAGCCAAGAGGGGGAGGGGCGCGGCACTGAAGCTTTCTTT.

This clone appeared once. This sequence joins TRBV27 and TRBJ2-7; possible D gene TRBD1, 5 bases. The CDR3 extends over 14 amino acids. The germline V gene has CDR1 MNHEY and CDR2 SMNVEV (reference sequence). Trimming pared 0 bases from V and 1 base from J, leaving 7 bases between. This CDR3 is CASSLSAGSYEQYF. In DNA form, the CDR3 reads TGTGCCAGCAGTTTATCCGCAGGGTCCTACGAGCAGTACTTC.

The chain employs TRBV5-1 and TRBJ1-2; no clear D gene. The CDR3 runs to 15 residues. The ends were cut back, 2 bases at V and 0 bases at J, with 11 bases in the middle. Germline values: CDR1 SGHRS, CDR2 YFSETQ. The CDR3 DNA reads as TGCGCCAGCAGCTTTTCGCAGGAGGCTAACTATGGCTACACCTTC. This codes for CASSFSQEANYGYTF.

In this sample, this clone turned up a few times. The CDR3: CASSDSASGGPNEQFF. CDR3 bases: TGTGCCAGCAGTGACTCTGCCAGCGGGGGACCCAATGAGCAGTTCTTC. This rearrangement joins TRBV6-4 to TRBJ2-1, with 8 positions matching TRBD2. The CDR3 sequence is 16 residues long. Unmatched junction bases numbered 7, after V lost 0 bases and J lost 6 bases. Germline loops: CDR1 MRHNA, CDR2 SNTAGT.

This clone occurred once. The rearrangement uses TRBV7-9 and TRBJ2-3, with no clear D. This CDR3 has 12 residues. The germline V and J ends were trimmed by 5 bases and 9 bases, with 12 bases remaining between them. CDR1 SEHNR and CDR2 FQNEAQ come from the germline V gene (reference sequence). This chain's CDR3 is CASSLEIWTQYF. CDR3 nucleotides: TGTGCCAGCAGCCTCGAGATATGGACGCAGTATTTT.

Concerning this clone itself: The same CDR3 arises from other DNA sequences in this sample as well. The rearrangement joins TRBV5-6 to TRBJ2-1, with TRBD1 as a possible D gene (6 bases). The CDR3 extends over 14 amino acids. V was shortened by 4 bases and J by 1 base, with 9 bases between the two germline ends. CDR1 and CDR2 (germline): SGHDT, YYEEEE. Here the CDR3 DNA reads TGTGCCAGCAGCGTCAGGGGTTCCTACAATGAGCAGTTCTTC. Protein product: CASSVRGSYNEQFF.

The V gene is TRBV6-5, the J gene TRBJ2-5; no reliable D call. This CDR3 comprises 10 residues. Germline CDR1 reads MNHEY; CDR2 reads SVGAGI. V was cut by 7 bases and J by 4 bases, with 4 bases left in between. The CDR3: CASNRETQYF. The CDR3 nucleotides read TGTGCCAGCAATAGAGAGACCCAGTACTTC.

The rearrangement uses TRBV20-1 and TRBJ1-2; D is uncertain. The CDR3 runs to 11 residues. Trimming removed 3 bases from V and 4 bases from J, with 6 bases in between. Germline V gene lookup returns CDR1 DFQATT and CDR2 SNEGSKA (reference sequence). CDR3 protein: CSASGVYGYTF. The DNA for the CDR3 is TGCAGTGCTAGCGGGGTCTATGGCTACACCTTC.